The 19 T cell receptor beta chains reported below all come from one sample, sequenced in a study of CD8+ T cells in alopecia areata. RNA was isolated and reverse transcribed to cDNA, the sequencing template. Sequencing used immunoSEQ multiplex PCR; TCRdb keeps in-frame clones, though not all of them. This sample has roughly 130,000 clones; around 50% occur once, and the top ten carry less than 5.5%. Sequencing was performed on CD4+ T cells sorted from blood, taken at week 0. These TCRs come from a human donor with alopecia areata.

In this sample, this clone turned up a few times. The chain links TRBV7-9 to TRBJ2-1; a weak D match, TRBD2 (6 bases). V was pared by 1 base and J by 2 bases, with 12 bases between. The CDR3 is 16 residues long. Germline assignment: CDR1 SEHNR and CDR2 FQNEAQ (reference sequence). CDR3 residues: CASSLGGRGPYNEQFF. The CDR3 DNA is TGTGCCAGCAGCTTAGGCGGGCGGGGCCCCTACAATGAGCAGTTCTTC. The whole variable domain, remainder taken from reference TRBV7-9 and TRBJ2-1, is DTGVSQNPRHKITKRGQNVTFRCDPISEHNRLYWYRQTLGQGPEFLTYFQNEAQLEKSRLLSDRFSAERPKGSFSTLEIQRTEQGDSAMYLCASSLGGRGPYNEQFFGPGTRLTVL.

This chain uses TRBV7-9 with TRBJ2-7, with 7 nucleotides matching TRBD1. J gave up 2 bases and V 3 bases, and 10 bases lay outside the gene matches. The CDR3 extends over 16 amino acids. The germline V gene encodes CDR1 SEHNR and CDR2 FQNEAQ (reference sequence). CDR3 coding DNA: TGTGCCAGCAGCTTTCCAAGCGACAGGGACCCCTACGAGCAGTACTTC. This gives the protein CASSFPSDRDPYEQYF.

The V and J genes are TRBV5-1 and TRBJ2-7; no clear D gene. Per the germline V gene, CDR1 is SGHRS and CDR2 is YFSETQ. This CDR3 has 12 residues. V shed 4 bases and J shed 1 base, with 6 bases lying between them. CDR3 region: CASSRPSYEQYF. The CDR3, as DNA: TGCGCCAGCAGCCGTCCGTCCTACGAGCAGTACTTC.

This clone has a handful of counts. The gene calls are TRBV27 and TRBJ1-1; 7 bases match TRBD1. Germline V lookup: CDR1 MNHEY, CDR2 SMNVEV (reference sequence). This CDR3 contains 13 residues. V trimming: 7 bases; J trimming: 4 bases; junction bases outside the gene matches: 6. The CDR3 nucleotides are TGTGCCAGCAAAAACAGGGGAGTCACTGAAGCTTTCTTT. The encoded protein is CASKNRGVTEAFF.

This clone was seen only a few times. V gene TRBV5-8 combines with J gene TRBJ2-5, with 10 nucleotides matching TRBD1. With 0 bases clipped from V and 0 bases from J, the junction kept 5 bases outside the gene matches. The CDR3 runs 17 residues. Germline lookup yields CDR1 SGHTS and CDR2 YDEGEE. CDR3 nucleotide sequence: TGTGCCAGCAGCTTGGGACAGGGGGCCCTCTACCAAGAGACCCAGTACTTC. Its protein product is CASSLGQGALYQETQYF.

Here the CDR3 DNA reads TGTGCCAGCAGCGTAGGCATAGGGGAAGAGACCCAGTACTTC. This encodes CASSVGIGEETQYF. The chain is built from TRBV9 and TRBJ2-5; maybe TRBD1 (5 bases). The V end lost 0 bases, the J end lost 3 bases, and 9 bases lay between the germline ends. Germline assignment: CDR1 SGDLS and CDR2 YYNGEE. The CDR3 totals 14 residues.

The rearrangement uses TRBV4-3 and TRBJ1-2; 9 bases fit TRBD1. CDR1 and CDR2 (germline): LGHNA, YSLEER. CDR3 size: 15 residues. V was pared by 2 bases and J by 2 bases, with 3 bases of the junction left unmatched. CDR3 in DNA: TGCGCCAGCAGCCAATTGACAGGGGGAAACTATGGCTACACCTTC. This sequence encodes CASSQLTGGNYGYTF.

The CDR3 sequence: CASSIGWTSGSPEQYF. Written as DNA, the CDR3 is TGTGCCAGTAGTATAGGATGGACTAGCGGGAGCCCCGAGCAGTACTTC. The chain uses TRBV19 and TRBJ2-7; 13 bases match TRBD2. The CDR3 length is 16 residues. Germline lookup yields CDR1 LNHDA and CDR2 SQIVND (reference sequence). Trimming took 1 base from V and 6 from J; bases not matched to a gene: 6.

This chain uses TRBV7-2 with TRBJ2-6; 11 nucleotides match TRBD1. CDR3 length equals 18 residues. After removal of 4 bases from V and 4 bases from J, the junction contained 9 bases not matched to a gene. Germline V gene sequence: CDR1 SGHTA, CDR2 FQGNSA. For the CDR3, the DNA is TGTGCCAGCAGCTACTGGACAGGGGGCTCGTCCGGGGCCAACGTCCTGACTTTC. Translating gives CASSYWTGGSSGANVLTF. Filled out from reference TRBV7-2 and TRBJ2-6, the complete variable domain reads GAGVSQSPSNKVTEKGKDVELRCDPISGHTALYWYRQSLGQGLEFLIYFQGNSAPDKSGLPSDRFSAERTGGSVSTLTIQRTQQEDSAVYLCASSYWTGGSSGANVLTFGAGSRLTVL.

CDR3 in DNA: TGTGCCTGGAGTGTTAACCCAGGGGGAGGGTACGAGCAGTACTTC. Translation gives CAWSVNPGGGYEQYF. The rearrangement links TRBV30 to TRBJ2-7; D could derive from TRBD1 or TRBD2 (7 bases each). The V gene's germline CDR1 is GTSNPN and CDR2 SVGIG (reference sequence). V lost 0 bases, J lost 4 bases, and 16 bases lay in between. The CDR3 runs to 15 residues.

V gene TRBV5-1 combines with J gene TRBJ2-2; tentatively, D is TRBD1 (5 bases). Between the trimmed V and J ends, which lost 0 bases and 1 base, there was a span of 7 bases. CDR1 is SGHRS and CDR2 is YFSETQ in the germline V gene. The CDR3 consists of 15 residues. DNA of the CDR3: TGCGCCAGCAGCTTGGTGGGGCAGAACACCGGGGAGCTGTTTTTT. It specifies CASSLVGQNTGELFF.

The sample holds a few counts of this clone. The V call is TRBV5-6, the J call TRBJ2-3; D remains ambiguous. V was pared by 0 bases and J by 6 bases, with 11 bases between. Per germline, CDR1 SGHDT and CDR2 YYEEEE. This CDR3 contains 14 residues. CDR3 amino acids: CASSLVRAGDTQYF. The CDR3 nucleotides read TGTGCCAGCAGCTTGGTCCGTGCTGGGGATACGCAGTATTTT.

This sequence joins TRBV6-5 and TRBJ1-1, with D perhaps TRBD1 (6 bases). Trimming took 5 bases from V and 2 from J, leaving 12 bases between them. This CDR3 spans 14 amino acids. The germline CDR1 and CDR2 sequences are MNHEY and SVGAGI. Here the CDR3 DNA reads TGTGCCAGCAGTATAAAGGGGGGTAACACTGAAGCTTTCTTT. Amino acid sequence: CASSIKGGNTEAFF.

The table lists this clone with a few counts. The chain recombines TRBV30 with TRBJ1-1, with D possibly being TRBD1 (5 bases). The V gene lost 5 bases and the J gene lost 0 bases, with 13 bases spanning the gap. This CDR3 comprises 14 residues. Germline lookup yields CDR1 GTSNPN and CDR2 SVGIG (reference sequence). Here the CDR3 reads CAWDRRYMNTEAFF. The CDR3 DNA follows: TGTGCCTGGGACAGACGGTATATGAACACTGAAGCTTTCTTT.

The sample holds a few counts of this clone. The chain combines TRBV19 with TRBJ1-5; D gene ambiguous. The CDR3 contains 13 residues. Germline V gene sequence: CDR1 LNHDA, CDR2 SQIVND (reference sequence). The V and J ends lost 3 bases and 5 bases respectively, with 8 bases between them. The CDR3 DNA follows: TGTGCCAGTAGTATTGGAACAGATCAGCCCCAGCATTTT. Its protein product is CASSIGTDQPQHF.

As concerns this clone: Other DNA sequences in the same sample also yield this CDR3. This chain uses TRBV5-1 with TRBJ2-3; D call uncertain. There are 12 residues in the CDR3. Germline CDR1 and CDR2: SGHRS and YFSETQ. V lost 4 bases and J lost 2, with 5 bases in between. For the CDR3, the DNA is TGCGCCAGCAGCCCCCCCACAGATACGCAGTATTTT. Its protein product is CASSPPTDTQYF.

This sequence joins TRBV29-1 and TRBJ1-4; D ambiguous. CDR3 length: 13 amino acids. The germline CDR1 and CDR2 sequences are SQVTM and ANQGSEA. The V and J ends lost 5 bases and 3 bases respectively, with 10 bases between them. The CDR3: CSVSWGANEKLFF. The CDR3 coding sequence is TGCAGCGTTAGCTGGGGAGCTAATGAAAAACTGTTTTTT.

This clone was seen only a few times. The chain uses TRBV6-5 and TRBJ2-2, with D possibly being TRBD2 (5 bases). In germline, CDR1 is MNHEY, CDR2 SVGAGI. Trimming took off 4 bases at V and 5 bases at J, with 8 bases between the two ends. The CDR3 contains 13 residues. The CDR3, as DNA: TGTGCCAGCAGTTGGACTGGGACCGGGGAGCTGTTTTTT. It encodes CASSWTGTGELFF.

V gene TRBV6-1 combines with J gene TRBJ1-1, with a tentative D call TRBD1 (5 bases). The CDR3 loop spans 16 amino acids. Germline lookup yields CDR1 MNHNS and CDR2 SASEGT. The ends were cut back, 2 bases at V and 3 bases at J, with 16 bases in the middle. CDR3 region: CASSEQYGAPDTEAFF. CDR3 nucleotide sequence: TGTGCCAGCAGTGAACAATATGGGGCGCCGGACACTGAAGCTTTCTTT.